Detailed here is one T cell receptor (beta chain). Antigen: not known. Assay: immunoSEQ multiplex PCR; the TCRdb copy retains only in-frame clones and omits some. The repertoire holds some 160,000 clones, with 88% as singletons. The data derive from a study of cytomegalovirus exposure and HLA in healthy donors. Study-level information: The approximately 720 first-cohort repertoires and the roughly 130 validation repertoires shared the same platform, a later analysis reported.

Notes on the study in general: Most TCR sequences were seen very rarely across donors, but some public TCRs occurred in many. TCR beta chains numbering more than 150 were designated cytomegalovirus-associated.

Germline V gene data show CDR1 as MDHEN and CDR2 as SYDVKM. The CDR3 totals 14 residues. V was pared by 5 bases and J by 7 bases, with 15 bases between. This receptor was taken from a man between 18 and 35 years old in good health and CMV-seronegative. The V gene is TRBV28, the J gene TRBJ1-5; D may be TRBD1 (6 bases). The sample comprised PBMCs. In DNA, the CDR3 is TGTGCCAGCAGTAAGACAGGCCCGGGCCAGCCCCAGCATTTT. Translating gives CASSKTGPGQPQHF.